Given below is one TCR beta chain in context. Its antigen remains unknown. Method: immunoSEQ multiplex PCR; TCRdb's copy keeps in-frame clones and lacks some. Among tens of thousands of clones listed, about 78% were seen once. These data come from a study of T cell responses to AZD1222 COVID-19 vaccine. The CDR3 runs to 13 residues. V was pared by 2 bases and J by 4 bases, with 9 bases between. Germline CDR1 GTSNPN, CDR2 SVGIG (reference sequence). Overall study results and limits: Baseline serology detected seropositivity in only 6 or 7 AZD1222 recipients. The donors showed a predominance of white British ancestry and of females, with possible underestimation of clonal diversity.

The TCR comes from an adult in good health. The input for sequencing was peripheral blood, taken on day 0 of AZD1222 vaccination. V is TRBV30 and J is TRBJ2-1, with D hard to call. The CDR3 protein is CAWSKDLYNEQFF. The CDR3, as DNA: TGTGCCTGGAGTAAGGACCTGTACAATGAGCAGTTCTTC.